This T cell receptor (beta chain) was obtained from a study of beta chain features in type 1 diabetes. Reverse transcription of all isolated RNA meant that expressed TCRB transcripts were sequenced. Sequenced by immunoSEQ multiplex PCR; TCRdb stores in-frame clones only, minus some. The table records around 150,000 clones, 6.9% of them present only once. The CDR3 sequence is 17 residues long. V lost 9 bases and J 3 bases, leaving 26 bases between the germline ends. Germline V gene data show CDR1 as MRHNA and CDR2 as SNTAGT. The sample consisted of central memory CD4+ T cells from blood. This sequence joins TRBV6-4 and TRBJ1-2; D gene uncertain. This receptor was identified in a woman in her 30s in good health. The chain's CDR3 is CARLERWMRALYYGYTF. The CDR3 nucleotides read TGTGCCAGACTAGAGCGATGGATGCGGGCTCTATACTATGGCTACACCTTC.